A selection of T cell receptor beta chains follows, all from one sample in a study of blood T cell repertoires in COVID-19. Data came from immunoSEQ multiplex PCR; TCRdb stores just in-frame clones and leaves some out. The table lists about 250,000 clones, 65% to 85% of them singletons. Sequenced material: peripheral blood. The receptors here all came from a woman older than 75 with acute or convalescent COVID-19. Each CDR3 is given with its conserved first and last residue. The D gene is left open where the match is weak. Not all rows give a size; the values are once, few, many and, for expanded clones, a class.

>once|TRBV10-3|TRBJ2-3|.
CAISESTLDTQYF
TGTGCCATCAGTGAGTCGACACTTGATACGCAGTATTTT
>few|TRBV10-3|TRBJ1-5|.
CATQGSEVEPQHF
TGTGCCACCCAAGGCAGTGAGGTGGAGCCCCAGCATTTT
>.|TRBV27|TRBJ1-1|.
CASRKTGANTEAFF
TGTGCCAGCAGGAAGACAGGAGCTAACACTGAAGCTTTCTTT
>.|TRBV18|TRBJ2-3|TRBD2
CASSPDLAALSFTDTQYF
TGTGCCAGCTCACCGGATCTAGCGGCCCTATCTTTCACAGATACGCAGTATTTT
>.|TRBV5-1|TRBJ1-1|.
CASSLGQRNTEAFF
TGCGCCAGCAGCTTGGGACAGAGGAACACTGAAGCTTTCTTT
>.|TRBV5-5|TRBJ2-3|.
CASSLGATDTQYF
TGTGCCAGCAGCTTGGGGGCCACAGATACGCAGTATTTT
>.|TRBV4-1|TRBJ1-1|.
CASSQVGGPRTEAFF
TGCGCCAGCAGCCAAGTGGGGGGGCCTCGCACTGAAGCTTTCTTT
>.|TRBV4-1|TRBJ1-3|.
CASSQEDTSGNTIYF
TGCGCCAGCAGCCAAGAGGACACTTCTGGAAACACCATATATTTT
>few|TRBV6-6|TRBJ1-4|TRBD1
CASSLGQVNEKLFF
TGTGCCAGCAGCCTTGGACAGGTTAATGAAAAACTGTTTTTT
>.|TRBV14|TRBJ2-2|.
CASSQGGNTGELFF
TGTGCCAGCAGCCAGGGAGGGAACACCGGGGAGCTGTTTTTT
>.|TRBV5-5|TRBJ2-5|.
CASSFQGQETQYF
TGTGCCAGCAGCTTCCAGGGCCAAGAGACCCAGTACTTC
>.|TRBV3-1/TRBV3-2|TRBJ2-5|.
CASSQGAGTQYF
TGTGCCAGCAGCCAAGGAGCGGGCACCCAGTACTTC
>.|TRBV4-2|TRBJ1-4|.
CASSQGTGNEKLFF
TGTGCCAGCAGCCAAGGTACAGGTAATGAAAAACTGTTTTTT
>.|TRBV5-1|TRBJ2-5|TRBD1
CASSLKGTVLETQYF
TGCGCCAGCAGCTTGAAAGGGACAGTTCTCGAGACCCAGTACTTC
>few|TRBV19|TRBJ1-1|TRBD1
CASSIRQGGGRTEAFF
TGTGCCAGTAGTATCCGACAGGGAGGAGGTCGGACTGAAGCTTTCTTT
>.|TRBV27|TRBJ2-5|TRBD1
CASSPGGQVLGETQYF
TGTGCCAGCAGTCCCGGGGGACAGGTGTTGGGGGAGACCCAGTACTTC
>.|TRBV4-2|TRBJ1-5|.
CASSQPDSDNQPQHF
TGTGCCAGCAGCCAACCGGACAGCGACAATCAGCCCCAGCATTTT
>.|TRBV11-2|TRBJ1-1|TRBD1
CASSSNNLIRGQNTEAFF
TGTGCCAGCAGCTCTAATAACCTGATAAGGGGGCAGAACACTGAAGCTTTCTTT
>.|TRBV6-5|TRBJ2-1|TRBD2
CASSRTSGVYNEQFF
TGTGCCAGCAGCCGTACTAGCGGGGTTTACAATGAGCAGTTCTTC
>.|TRBV28|TRBJ1-6|TRBD1
CASKGQAGLSYNSPLHF
TGTGCCAGCAAGGGACAGGCCGGCCTCTCCTATAATTCACCCCTCCACTTT
>.|TRBV30|TRBJ2-7|TRBD1
CAWSPQGEQYF
TGTGCCTGGAGTCCACAGGGGGAGCAGTACTTC
>once|TRBV28|TRBJ2-5|TRBD1
CASSPGTGYETQYF
TGTGCCAGCAGCCCTGGGACAGGGTACGAGACCCAGTACTTC
>.|TRBV3-1/TRBV3-2|TRBJ2-7|TRBD1
CASSNGVLTGGDEQYF
TGTGCCAGCAGCAACGGGGTTCTGACAGGGGGGGACGAGCAGTACTTC
>.|TRBV28|TRBJ1-6|TRBD1
CALNAAGGNLPLHF
TGTGCCTTAAATGCGGCAGGGGGCAATTTACCCCTCCACTTT
>.|TRBV19|TRBJ1-2|TRBD1
CASSTTGEDYGYTF
TGTGCCAGTAGCACGACAGGGGAAGACTATGGCTACACCTTC
>once|TRBV11-2|TRBJ2-1|TRBD2
CASTLGLAGGQQQFF
TGTGCCAGCACCCTAGGACTAGCGGGGGGCCAGCAGCAGTTCTTC
>once|TRBV3-1/TRBV3-2|TRBJ1-5|.
CASSQETGIQPQHF
TGTGCCAGCAGCCAAGAAACAGGTATCCAGCCCCAGCATTTT
>.|TRBV10-3|TRBJ1-2|TRBD1
CAISGGQDNNYGYTF
TGTGCCATCAGTGGGGGACAGGACAATAACTATGGCTACACCTTC
>.|TRBV7-2|TRBJ1-2|.
CASSLIRSQGGGYTF
TGTGCCAGCAGCTTAATTCGGTCGCAGGGAGGGGGCTACACCTTC
>.|TRBV5-1|TRBJ2-1|.
CASSHFNEQFF
TGCGCCAGCAGCCATTTCAATGAGCAGTTCTTC
>.|TRBV6-5|TRBJ1-5|.
CASSPTATNQPQHF
TGTGCCAGCAGCCCGACAGCGACCAATCAGCCCCAGCATTTT
>.|TRBV5-1|TRBJ2-7|TRBD2
CASSLQQTGLARSGEQYF
TGCGCCAGCAGCTTACAACAAACGGGACTAGCGCGAAGCGGGGAGCAGTACTTC
>.|TRBV25-1|TRBJ2-1|TRBD1
CASSVAGTGGNEQFF
TGTGCCAGCAGTGTAGCCGGGACAGGGGGCAATGAGCAGTTCTTC
>.|TRBV28|TRBJ2-3|.
CASRGRRRDRTDTQYF
TGTGCCAGCAGAGGCCGCCGGCGGGACCGCACAGATACGCAGTATTTT
>.|TRBV18|TRBJ2-7|.
CASSPIGQPNSYEQYF
TGTGCCAGCTCACCTATCGGACAGCCTAACTCCTACGAGCAGTACTTC
>.|TRBV5-1|TRBJ2-5|.
CASSLGSNQETQYF
TGCGCCAGCAGCTTGGGGAGTAATCAAGAGACCCAGTACTTC
>.|TRBV10-1|TRBJ2-4|.
CASSDGRNIQYF
TGCGCCAGCAGTGATGGCAGAAACATTCAGTACTTC
>.|TRBV7-2|TRBJ1-2|.
CASSFLGGVGDGYTF
TGTGCCAGCAGCTTCCTCGGGGGGGTGGGAGATGGCTACACCTTC
>.|TRBV15|TRBJ1-2|TRBD1
CATSVDRGHGYTF
TGTGCCACCAGCGTAGACAGGGGACATGGCTACACCTTC
>.|TRBV11-1|TRBJ1-3|.
CASSSGIRSGNTIYF
TGTGCCAGCAGCTCGGGGATACGCTCTGGAAACACCATATATTTT
>once|TRBV3-1/TRBV3-2|TRBJ1-3|.
CASSFPGAGNTIYF
TGTGCCAGCAGCTTCCCCGGGGCTGGAAACACCATATATTTT
>.|TRBV6-1|TRBJ1-1|TRBD1
CASSESQGVSFPPEAFF
TGTGCCAGCAGTGAATCGCAGGGGGTTTCTTTCCCCCCTGAAGCTTTCTTT
>.|TRBV12-3/TRBV12-4|TRBJ2-3|TRBD2
CATSGGTTDTQYF
TGTGCCACAAGCGGGGGAACAACAGATACGCAGTATTTT
>.|TRBV5-4|TRBJ2-7|TRBD1
CASSFRQGAYEQYF
TGTGCCAGCAGTTTCCGACAGGGGGCTTACGAGCAGTACTTC
>.|TRBV6-1|TRBJ1-5|TRBD1
CASSEALPRGWSGNQPQHF
TGTGCCAGCAGTGAAGCGCTTCCCAGGGGGTGGAGCGGAAATCAGCCCCAGCATTTT
>.|TRBV5-1|TRBJ2-1|TRBD2
CASSPGWDSGGYYNEQFF
TGCGCCAGCAGTCCCGGGTGGGATAGCGGGGGTTACTACAATGAGCAGTTCTTC